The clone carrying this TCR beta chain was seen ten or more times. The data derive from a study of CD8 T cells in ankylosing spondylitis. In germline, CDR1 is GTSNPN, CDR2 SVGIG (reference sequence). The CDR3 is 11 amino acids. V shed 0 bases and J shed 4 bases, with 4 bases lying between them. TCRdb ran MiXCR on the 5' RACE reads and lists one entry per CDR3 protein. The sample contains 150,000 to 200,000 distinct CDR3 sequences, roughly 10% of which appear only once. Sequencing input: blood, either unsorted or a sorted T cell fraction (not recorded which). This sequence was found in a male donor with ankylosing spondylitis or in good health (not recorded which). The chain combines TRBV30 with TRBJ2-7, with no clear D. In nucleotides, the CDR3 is TGTGCCTGGAGTGTAATGTACGAGCAGTACTTC. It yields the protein CAWSVMYEQYF.